Presented here are 16 T cell receptor beta chains from one specimen sequenced in a study of blood T cell repertoires in COVID-19. The assay was immunoSEQ multiplex PCR, and TCRdb's table has in-frame clones only and misses some. The sample has approximately 200,000 clones; roughly 83% are singletons. Sequencing was done on a sample of PBMCs or T cells enriched from blood (not recorded which). These receptors came from a woman under 40 who had recovered from COVID-19.

The chain carries TRBV6-5 and TRBJ1-4; TRBD1 aligns across 9 bases. The V gene end was trimmed by 6 bases and the J gene end by 7 bases; junction bases not matched to a gene: 9. There are 15 residues in the CDR3. Per the germline V gene, CDR1 is MNHEY and CDR2 is SVGAGI. The CDR3 DNA is TGTGCCAGCAGGGGGACAGGGACGATCAGTGAAAAACTGTTTTTT. Amino acids: CASRGTGTISEKLFF.

This chain uses TRBV28 with TRBJ1-6; a weak D match, TRBD1 (6 bases). Germline V gene data show CDR1 as MDHEN and CDR2 as SYDVKM. The CDR3 covers 15 residues. The ends were cut back, 10 bases at V and 9 bases at J, with 22 bases in the middle. The DNA for the CDR3 is TGTGCCAAAAGTACGACCCGGGGGGCGGGTTCACCCCTCCACTTT. The encoded protein is CAKSTTRGAGSPLHF.

This rearrangement joins TRBV7-2 to TRBJ1-2, with a weak D call TRBD1 (5 bases). CDR3 length equals 14 residues. V lost 1 base to trimming and J lost 5 bases, with 11 bases between them. Germline CDR1 and CDR2: SGHTA and FQGNSA. Here the CDR3 reads CASSLGGAEYGYTF. The CDR3 DNA is TGTGCCAGCAGCTTAGGGGGCGCGGAGTATGGCTACACCTTC. The whole variable domain, filled in from reference TRBV7-2 and TRBJ1-2, reads GAGVSQSPSNKVTEKGKDVELRCDPISGHTALYWYRQSLGQGLEFLIYFQGNSAPDKSGLPSDRFSAERTGGSVSTLTIQRTQQEDSAVYLCASSLGGAEYGYTFGSGTRLTVV.

The rearrangement uses TRBV5-1 and TRBJ1-1, with D unresolved. The germline V gene has CDR1 SGHRS and CDR2 YFSETQ. Trimming shortened V by 0 bases and J by 4 bases, and 13 bases separated the two germline ends. The CDR3 covers 15 residues. The CDR3 DNA follows: TGCGCCAGCAGCTTGGGTACAATGGGGAGCACTGAAGCTTTCTTT. Translating it yields CASSLGTMGSTEAFF.

In DNA form, the CDR3 reads TGTGCCAGCAGCTTAGTCACGACAGTGAGCCTGAACACTGAAGCTTTCTTT. This encodes CASSLVTTVSLNTEAFF. V usage is TRBV7-2 and J usage is TRBJ1-1; weak D call: TRBD1 (5 bases). The CDR3 loop spans 17 amino acids. Germline V lookup: CDR1 SGHTA, CDR2 FQGNSA. The germline V and J ends were trimmed by 1 base and 0 bases, with 15 bases remaining between them.

This clone was seen once. The chain combines TRBV18 with TRBJ1-5, with TRBD1 matching over 9 bases. The CDR3 runs to 15 residues. The germline V gene encodes CDR1 KGHSH and CDR2 LQKENI. The trim removed 5 bases at V and 6 bases at J, leaving 8 bases unmatched. CDR3 region: CASSASQGAVQPQHF. Here the CDR3 DNA reads TGTGCCAGCTCAGCATCACAGGGGGCTGTTCAGCCCCAGCATTTT.

The rearrangement links TRBV7-2 to TRBJ2-7; TRBD2 matches 15 bases. The CDR3 covers 15 residues. The junction had 3 bases not matched to a gene; V was cut back by 5 bases and J by 4 bases. The germline gives CDR1 SGHTA, CDR2 FQGNSA. The CDR3 DNA reads TGTGCCAGCAGCCTCGGGACTAGCGGGAGGTACGAGCAGTACTTC. The encoded protein is CASSLGTSGRYEQYF.

The CDR3 DNA reads TGTGCCAGCAGCTTTGGACTGTCCGACTCTGGAAACACCATATATTTT. Its protein product is CASSFGLSDSGNTIYF. The chain couples TRBV7-9 to TRBJ1-3; D is undetermined. V was clipped by 3 bases and J by 0 bases, with 12 bases between them. CDR1 and CDR2 from the germline V gene are SEHNR and FQNEAQ (reference sequence). There are 16 residues in the CDR3. Together with reference TRBV7-9 and TRBJ1-3, the CDR3 gives the full variable domain: DTGVSQNPRHKITKRGQNVTFRCDPISEHNRLYWYRQTLGQGPEFLTYFQNEAQLEKSRLLSDRFSAERPKGSFSTLEIQRTEQGDSAMYLCASSFGLSDSGNTIYFGEGSWLTVV.

In its sample, this clone was seen a few times. The CDR3 region is CAWSVGDQPQHF. CDR3 in DNA: TGTGCCTGGAGTGTGGGCGATCAGCCCCAGCATTTT. The chain recombines TRBV30 with TRBJ1-5; no reliable D call. CDR1 is GTSNPN, CDR2 SVGIG, per germline (reference sequence). Trimming pared 0 bases from V and 5 bases from J, leaving 5 bases between. CDR3 length: 12 residues.

At least ten counts were recorded for this clone. The chain recombines TRBV27 with TRBJ1-6; possibly TRBD1 for D (6 bases). The V end lost 5 bases, the J end lost 0 bases, and 14 bases lay between the germline ends. CDR1 and CDR2 (germline): MNHEY, SMNVEV (reference sequence). The CDR3 covers 17 residues. CDR3 sequence: CASSTNRAYSYNSPLHF. The CDR3 nucleotides are TGTGCCAGCAGTACCAACAGGGCGTACTCCTATAATTCACCCCTCCACTTT.

CDR3 sequence: CASSPRTGVTPQHF. The DNA of the CDR3 is TGTGCCAGCAGCCCTAGGACAGGGGTAACGCCCCAGCATTTT. The J gene is TRBJ1-5, the V gene TRBV7-8, with 9 bases aligning to TRBD1. The CDR3 loop spans 14 amino acids. The V and J ends lost 5 bases and 9 bases, in that order; junction bases with no gene match: 8. Germline CDR1 reads SGHVS; CDR2 reads FQNEAQ. Full variable domain (rest looked up from reference TRBV7-8 and TRBJ1-5): GAGVSQSPRYKVAKRGQDVALRCDPISGHVSLFWYQQALGQGPEFLTYFQNEAQLDKSGLPSDRFFAERPEGSVSTLKIQRTQQEDSAVYLCASSPRTGVTPQHFGDGTRLSIL.

The chain carries TRBV2 and TRBJ1-4; 9 nucleotides align to TRBD1. The CDR3 totals 13 residues. Germline V gene sequence: CDR1 SNHLY, CDR2 FYNNEI. Trimming removed 6 bases from V and 8 bases from J; junction bases left unmatched: 4. The CDR3 loop reads CASSWTGVEKLFF. The CDR3 DNA reads as TGTGCCAGCAGCTGGACAGGGGTCGAAAAACTGTTTTTT. The full variable domain, completed using reference TRBV2 and TRBJ1-4, is EPEVTQTPSHQVTQMGQEVILRCVPISNHLYFYWYRQILGQKVEFLVSFYNNEISEKSEIFDDQFSVERPDGSNFTLKIRSTKLEDSAMYFCASSWTGVEKLFFGSGTQLSVL.

The J gene is TRBJ1-2, the V gene TRBV27; perhaps TRBD1 as D (5 bases). The germline V and J ends were trimmed by 5 bases and 1 base, with 8 bases remaining between them. The germline V gene encodes CDR1 MNHEY and CDR2 SMNVEV (reference sequence). The CDR3 loop spans 13 amino acids. CDR3 in amino acids: CASSPRDNYGYTF. CDR3 in DNA: TGTGCCAGCAGTCCCAGGGATAACTATGGCTACACCTTC.

The gene calls are TRBV5-1 and TRBJ1-1, with D uncertain. Germline CDR1 and CDR2: SGHRS and YFSETQ. CDR3 length: 14 residues. Trimming shortened V by 4 bases and J by 6 bases, and 16 bases separated the two germline ends. Here the CDR3 reads CASSPGDTLAEAFF. CDR3 coding DNA: TGCGCCAGCAGCCCCGGGGATACCCTTGCTGAAGCTTTCTTT.

The chain has TRBV5-6 and TRBJ1-2; D is unresolved. Deletions cut 5 bases from V and 2 bases from J, with 16 bases between. Germline CDR1 and CDR2: SGHDT and YYEEEE. The CDR3 is 15 amino acids. DNA for the CDR3: TGTGCCAGCAGTTGGGAGCAGTCACGGAACTATGGCTACACCTTC. Protein sequence: CASSWEQSRNYGYTF. Complete variable domain (other parts from reference TRBV5-6 and TRBJ1-2): DAGVTQSPTHLIKTRGQQVTLRCSPKSGHDTVSWYQQALGQGPQFIFQYYEEEERQRGNFPDRFSGHQFPNYSSELNVNALLLGDSALYLCASSWEQSRNYGYTFGSGTRLTVV.

V is TRBV5-6 and J is TRBJ2-5; 9 bases match TRBD1. The germline V gene has CDR1 SGHDT and CDR2 YYEEEE. V dropped 2 bases and J dropped 3; count of bases not matched to a gene: 11. The CDR3 totals 17 residues. CDR3 DNA sequence: TGTGCCAGCAGCTTCCCGACAGGGGGGATGTTAGAAGAGACCCAGTACTTC. The encoded protein is CASSFPTGGMLEETQYF.